This T cell receptor beta chain stems from a study of shared clonotypes between healthy human individuals. CDR3 size: 14 residues. In germline, CDR1 is ENHRY, CDR2 SYGVKD. V lost 3 bases, J lost 6 bases, and 15 bases lay in between. Naive CD8 cells lacked CD45RO, underwent positive selection for CCR7 and left out terminally differentiated effector memory CD45RA+ cells. The protocol was immunoSEQ multiplex PCR, while the TCRdb copy is restricted to in-frame clones and leaves out a portion. The table lists some 2 million clones, approximately 94% of them singletons. The origin of this receptor is a young man in good health. The sample taken for sequencing was naive CD8+ T cells sorted from blood. The chain links TRBV10-3 to TRBJ2-7, with D possibly matching TRBD2 (5 bases). Here the CDR3 DNA reads TGTGCCATCAGTGACCTCGGAGGTCTTTTCGAGCAGTACTTC. This codes for CAISDLGGLFEQYF.